A single sample gave rise to the 2 T cell receptor beta chains below, sequenced in a study of blood T cell repertoires in COVID-19. TCRdb's table, derived via immunoSEQ multiplex PCR, lists solely in-frame clones and lacks some. This sample has 250,000 to 300,000 clones; approximately 91% occur once, and the top ten carry 2.3%. The sequencing sample was made of PBMCs or T cells enriched from blood (not recorded which). The receptors shown here come from a woman between 35 and 50 years old with acute COVID-19.

V and J are TRBV19 and TRBJ1-5; maybe TRBD1 (6 bases). Germline CDR1 LNHDA, CDR2 SQIVND (reference sequence). V dropped 3 bases and J dropped 5 bases, with 11 bases sitting between them. This CDR3 has 14 residues. This CDR3 is CASSMRQGHQPQHF. The CDR3 bases are TGTGCCAGTAGTATGAGGCAGGGGCATCAGCCCCAGCATTTT.

The chain employs TRBV28 and TRBJ1-2, with a weak D call TRBD1 (5 bases). V lost 9 bases and J lost 2, with 16 bases in between. Germline V gene data show CDR1 as MDHEN and CDR2 as SYDVKM. The CDR3 contains 14 residues. In DNA, the CDR3 is TGTGCCAGTACGTGGGGCGGCTGGAACTATGGCTACACCTTC. Its translation is CASTWGGWNYGYTF.